This entry is about one TCR beta chain. Its antigen is not yet known. Base qualities are missing; no much larger clone stands one base away. TCRbeta CDR3 regions were amplified from genomic DNA by means of the immunoSEQ Assay, a bias-controlled multiplex PCR. In the authors' own workflow: The number of nucleated cells in each sample was estimated from the amplification of reference gene primers within the assay. To quantify the absolute abundance of each unique TCRbeta CDR3 rearrangement, sequence reads were collapsed and filtered. For each sample, productive Simpson clonality was calculated as the square root of Simpson's diversity index across productive rearrangements. The source is immuneACCESS, and TCRdb retained only in-frame sequences with V and J called. Part of the clones is not carried over; for the studies checked, unresolved V genes explain less than half of this, and the remainder is unexplained. V and J calls and clone size come straight from that table; D and trimming were deduced from the DNA. The table for this sample lists just over 650,000 clones; around 89% of them were counted only once. The leading ten clones occupy about 0.26% of the sample.

The CDR3 starts with the cysteine, ends with the phenylalanine, and has 13 residues. Only the CDR3 DNA is retained, 39 bases long and in frame from the first base. V and J lose 0 bases and 4 bases, and a span of 7 bases separates them. For CDR1 and CDR2, the germline V gene (reference sequence) lists GTSNPN and SVGIG. This sample was taken from a study of blood T cell repertoires in COVID-19 (dated by TCRdb to the early 2020s). About the full investigation: Collaborator samples came from the United States, Italy and Spain and covered acute and convalescent phases of COVID-19. The repertoires were released in a freely available public database intended as a resource for research on the immune response to SARS-CoV-2. The material from the prospective study consisted of cDNA or gDNA derived from T cells, B-cell-depleted T cells, or PBMCs. The samples were drawn from the first 160 participants of the ongoing ImmuneRACE study and from about 1,200 subjects provided by 6 global collaborators. Where available, HLA class I and class II types were obtained from metadata supplied by the sample provider rather than from assay-based typing. The dataset comprised deeply sampled blood TCRbeta repertoires from subjects exposed to, actively infected with, or recovered from COVID-19. Sample metadata almost always included a de-identified subject ID, COVID-19 status, age in years and sex.

General conclusions and limits of the study: How much clinical and demographic metadata was included differed by source and by participant, and the metadata was provided uncurated.

The collaborating institutions used their own protocols to collect whole blood in K2EDTA tubes. For TCRbeta analysis, collaborators shipped samples as frozen whole blood, isolated PBMCs, or DNA extracted from either of those sample types. The rearrangement combines TRBV30 with TRBJ1-3; the D segment cannot be called with confidence. Sequencing was carried out using peripheral blood. The clonotype comes from a young woman with acute or convalescent COVID-19. DNA sequence: TGTGCCTGGAGTGTACTAGCCGGAAACACCATATATTTT. This gives the protein CAWSVLAGNTIYF.